This is a list of T cell receptor beta chains from one sample in a study of beta chain features in type 1 diabetes. Repertoires were generated with immunoSEQ multiplex PCR, while TCRdb's copy carries only in-frame clones and drops some. The data show approximately 340,000 clones, less than 15% seen once. The material sequenced was naive CD4+ T cells from blood. The source of these receptors is a woman in her late teens or twenties in good health. The CDR3 runs from the conserved cysteine through the conserved F or W. The order of the fields is clone size, V gene, D gene, J gene, CDR3 length, CDR3 DNA, CDR3 protein. The D gene is left open where the match is weak. Clone sizes are given selectively: once, few, many, or a class where the clone is expanded.

>few|TRBV29-1|TRBD2|TRBJ2-7|14
TGCAGCGTAAAAAGACTAGCGGGGATATACGAGCAGTACTTC
CSVKRLAGIYEQYF
>few|TRBV5-1|NA|TRBJ2-7|16
TGCGCCAGCAGCTTGGTCGTCCAGCGGAGTACCTACGAGCAGTACTTC
CASSLVVQRSTYEQYF
>NA|TRBV2|NA|TRBJ1-5|14
TGTGCCAGCGGAATCAGGGGTGGCAATCAGCCCCAGCATTTT
CASGIRGGNQPQHF
>few|TRBV6-5|NA|TRBJ1-5|13
TGTGCCAGCAGTTATAAGGGGAATCAGCCCCAGCATTTT
CASSYKGNQPQHF
>NA|TRBV7-9|TRBD1|TRBJ1-5|16
TGTGCCAGCAGCTTAGGGCGGCAGGGGGCGAATCAGCCCCAGCATTTT
CASSLGRQGANQPQHF
>few|TRBV29-1|TRBD2|TRBJ2-3|16
TGCAGCGGTCATCCCATGACTAGCGGGAGTCCAGATACGCAGTATTTT
CSGHPMTSGSPDTQYF
>NA|TRBV13|NA|TRBJ2-7|14
TGTGCCAGCAGCACGACGGGACTTACCTACGAGCAGTACTTC
CASSTTGLTYEQYF
>few|TRBV4-2|TRBD2|TRBJ2-3|18
TGTGCCAGCAGCCAAGAAGTTGTAACTAGCGGGGGCACAGATACGCAGTATTTT
CASSQEVVTSGGTDTQYF
>NA|TRBV5-6|NA|TRBJ1-1|13
TGTGCCAGCAGCCCCGGTGTTTCCACTGAAGCTTTCTTT
CASSPGVSTEAFF
>NA|TRBV30|NA|TRBJ1-4|13
TGTGCCTGGAGTCAGGCCCTCAATGAAAAACTGTTTTTT
CAWSQALNEKLFF
>NA|TRBV18|NA|TRBJ1-1|14
TGTGCCAGCTTCCAGGGGATTGAAAACACTGAAGCTTTCTTT
CASFQGIENTEAFF
>few|TRBV25-1|NA|TRBJ1-2|14
TGTGCCAGCAGTGAACTCGACAGTTTCTATGGCTACACCTTC
CASSELDSFYGYTF
>NA|TRBV7-9|TRBD2|TRBJ2-1|16
TGTGCCAGCATCCCTCCCCCGGGAGGAGGCGACAATGAGCAGTTCTTC
CASIPPPGGGDNEQFF
>NA|TRBV30|NA|TRBJ1-1|15
TGTGCCTGGAGTAAAGGCCCTACAGCGAACACTGAAGCTTTCTTT
CAWSKGPTANTEAFF
>few|TRBV6-1|NA|TRBJ1-1|15
TGTGCCAGCAGTGTTCACAGGGATGTGGGCACTGAAGCTTTCTTT
CASSVHRDVGTEAFF
>NA|TRBV29-1|NA|TRBJ1-2|12
TGCAGCGTTGCCTTGTCGACACGTCCTTACACCTTC
CSVALSTRPYTF
>few|TRBV20-1|NA|TRBJ1-1|10
TGCAGTGCTACTCGTGGGGCAGCTTTCTTT
CSATRGAAFF
>few|TRBV28|NA|TRBJ2-7|11
TGTGCCAGCAGCATTAGCTACGAGCAGTACTTC
CASSISYEQYF
>NA|TRBV5-4|NA|TRBJ1-5|15
TGTGCCAGCAGCCTGGGGGGCCAGGCGACTCAGCCCCAGCATTTT
CASSLGGQATQPQHF
>NA|TRBV7-9|TRBD2|TRBJ2-1|12
TGTGCCAGCAGCTTAGCGGGGGGGTTACAGTTCTTC
CASSLAGGLQFF
>few|TRBV5-4|NA|TRBJ1-1|14
TGTGCCAGCAGCTTGACAGGGTTGGAGACTGAAGCTTTCTTT
CASSLTGLETEAFF
>few|TRBV29-1|TRBD1|TRBJ1-1|14
TGCAGCGTTGGGGGACAGGGATTTAAGCGAGAAGCTTTCTTT
CSVGGQGFKREAFF
>NA|TRBV7-2|TRBD1|TRBJ2-2|16
TGTGCCAGCAGCTTGGGACAGGGGCGTTTAACCGGGGAGCTGTTTTTT
CASSLGQGRLTGELFF
>NA|TRBV18|TRBD1|TRBJ1-1|15
TGTGCCAGCTCACCTGACAGGGTGAGGGGTGATGAAGCTTTCTTT
CASSPDRVRGDEAFF
>few|TRBV2|NA|TRBJ2-7|15
TGTGCCAGCAGTTCAGGGGTTGTGAGCTCCTACGAGCAGTACTTC
CASSSGVVSSYEQYF
>few|TRBV27|NA|TRBJ2-1|14
TGTGCCAGCAGTTTCCGGAGGACCTACAATGAGCAGTTCTTC
CASSFRRTYNEQFF
>once|TRBV5-1|TRBD2|TRBJ2-5|16
TGCGCCAGCAGCTTGACGGCTAGCGGGAACCAAGAGACCCAGTACTTC
CASSLTASGNQETQYF
>NA|TRBV5-1|NA|TRBJ2-3|17
TGCGCCAGCAGACCTCAACAGAGACGGCTTAGCACAGATACGCAGTATTTT
CASRPQQRRLSTDTQYF